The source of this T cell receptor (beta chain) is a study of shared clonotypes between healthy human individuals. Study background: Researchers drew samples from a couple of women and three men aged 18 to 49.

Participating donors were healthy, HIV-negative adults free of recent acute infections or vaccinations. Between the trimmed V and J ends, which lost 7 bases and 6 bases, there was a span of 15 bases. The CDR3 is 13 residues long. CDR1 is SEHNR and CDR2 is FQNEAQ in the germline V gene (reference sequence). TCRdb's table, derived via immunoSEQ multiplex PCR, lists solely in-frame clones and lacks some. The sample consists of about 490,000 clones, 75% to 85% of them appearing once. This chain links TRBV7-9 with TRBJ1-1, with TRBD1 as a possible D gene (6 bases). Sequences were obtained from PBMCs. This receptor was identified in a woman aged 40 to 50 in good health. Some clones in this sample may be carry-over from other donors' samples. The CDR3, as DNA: TGTGCCAGCACCCGAGGGGGGTTGTCTGAAGCTTTCTTT. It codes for CASTRGGLSEAFF. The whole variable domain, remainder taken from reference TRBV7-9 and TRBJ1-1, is DTGVSQNPRHKITKRGQNVTFRCDPISEHNRLYWYRQTLGQGPEFLTYFQNEAQLEKSRLLSDRFSAERPKGSFSTLEIQRTEQGDSAMYLCASTRGGLSEAFFGQGTRLTVV.